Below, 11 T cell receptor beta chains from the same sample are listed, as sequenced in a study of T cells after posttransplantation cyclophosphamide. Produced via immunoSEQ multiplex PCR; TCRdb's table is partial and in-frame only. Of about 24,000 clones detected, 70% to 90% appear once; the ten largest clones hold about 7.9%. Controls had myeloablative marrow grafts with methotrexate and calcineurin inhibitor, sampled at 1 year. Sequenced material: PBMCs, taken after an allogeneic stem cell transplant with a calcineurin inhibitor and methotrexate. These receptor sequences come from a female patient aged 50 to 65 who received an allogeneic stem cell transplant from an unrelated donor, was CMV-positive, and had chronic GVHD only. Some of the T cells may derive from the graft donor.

DNA for the CDR3: TGTGCCTGGGGCAGAGACAGCTATGGCTACACCTTC. Amino acid sequence: CAWGRDSYGYTF. The J gene is TRBJ1-2, the V gene TRBV30, with D perhaps TRBD1 (5 bases). CDR1 and CDR2 (germline): GTSNPN, SVGIG (reference sequence). Between the trimmed V and J ends, which lost 5 bases and 4 bases, there was a span of 11 bases. The CDR3 has 12 residues.

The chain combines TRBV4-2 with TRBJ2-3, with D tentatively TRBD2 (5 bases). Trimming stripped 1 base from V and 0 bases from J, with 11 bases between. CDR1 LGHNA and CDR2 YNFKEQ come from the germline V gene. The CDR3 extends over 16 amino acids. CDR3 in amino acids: CASSQVGDGSTDTQYF. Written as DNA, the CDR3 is TGTGCCAGCAGCCAAGTGGGAGACGGAAGCACAGATACGCAGTATTTT.

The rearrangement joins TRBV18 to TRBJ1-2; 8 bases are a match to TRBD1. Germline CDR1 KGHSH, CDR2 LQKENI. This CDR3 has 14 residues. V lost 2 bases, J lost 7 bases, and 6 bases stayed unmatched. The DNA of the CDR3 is TGTGCCAGCTCACCAGGGACAGGCGGGGGTGGCTACACCTTC. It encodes CASSPGTGGGGYTF. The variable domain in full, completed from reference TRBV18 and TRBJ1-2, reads NAGVMQNPRHLVRRRGQEARLRCSPMKGHSHVYWYRQLPEEGLKFMVYLQKENIIDESGMPKERFSAEFPKEGPSILRIQQVVRGDSAAYFCASSPGTGGGGYTFGSGTRLTVV.

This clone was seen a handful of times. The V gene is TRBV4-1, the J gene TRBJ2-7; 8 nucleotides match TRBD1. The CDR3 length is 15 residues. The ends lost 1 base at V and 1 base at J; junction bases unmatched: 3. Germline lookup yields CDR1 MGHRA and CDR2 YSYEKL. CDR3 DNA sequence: TGCGCCAGCAGCCAAGCCGGGACAGGATCCTACGAGCAGTACTTC. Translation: CASSQAGTGSYEQYF.

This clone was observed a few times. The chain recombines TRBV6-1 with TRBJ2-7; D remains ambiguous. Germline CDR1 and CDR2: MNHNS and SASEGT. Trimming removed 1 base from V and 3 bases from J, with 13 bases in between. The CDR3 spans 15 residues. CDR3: CASSEGRGGYYEQYF. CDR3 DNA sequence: TGTGCCAGCAGTGAAGGGCGCGGCGGCTACTACGAGCAGTACTTC.

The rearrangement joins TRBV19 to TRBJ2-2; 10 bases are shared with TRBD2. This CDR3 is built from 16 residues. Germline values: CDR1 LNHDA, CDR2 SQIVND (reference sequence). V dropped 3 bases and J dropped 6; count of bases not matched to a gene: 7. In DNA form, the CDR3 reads TGTGCCAGTAGTATTCGGGCTAGCGGGAGTTCCGGGGAGCTGTTTTTT. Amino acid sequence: CASSIRASGSSGELFF.

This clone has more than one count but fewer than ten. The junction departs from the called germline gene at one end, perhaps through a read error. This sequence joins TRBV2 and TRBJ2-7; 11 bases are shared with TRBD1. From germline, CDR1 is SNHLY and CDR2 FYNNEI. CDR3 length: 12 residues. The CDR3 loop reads CASSESGQGVLF. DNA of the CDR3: TGTGCCAGCAGTGAATCGGGACAGGGGGTGCTCTTC.

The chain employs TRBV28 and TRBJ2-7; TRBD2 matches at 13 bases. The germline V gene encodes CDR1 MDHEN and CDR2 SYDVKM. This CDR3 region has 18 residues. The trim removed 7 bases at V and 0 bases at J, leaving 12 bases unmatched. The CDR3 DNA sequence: TGTGCCAGCAAAAGAAGGGGACTAGCGGGGCCATTCTCCTACGAGCAGTACTTC. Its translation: CASKRRGLAGPFSYEQYF.

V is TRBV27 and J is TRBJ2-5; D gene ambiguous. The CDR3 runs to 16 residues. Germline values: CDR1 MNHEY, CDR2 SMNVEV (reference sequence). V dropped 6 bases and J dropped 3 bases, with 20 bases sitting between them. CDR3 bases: TGTGCCAGCAGCACTTACCGCACCACTACAAAAGAGACCCAGTACTTC. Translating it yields CASSTYRTTTKETQYF.

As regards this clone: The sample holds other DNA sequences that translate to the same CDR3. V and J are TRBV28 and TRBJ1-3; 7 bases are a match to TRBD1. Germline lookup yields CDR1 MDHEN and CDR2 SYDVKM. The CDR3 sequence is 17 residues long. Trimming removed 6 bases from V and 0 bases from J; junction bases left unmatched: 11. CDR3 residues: CASSGRQGPRSGNTIYF. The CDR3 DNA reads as TGTGCCAGCAGCGGCAGACAGGGTCCTCGCTCTGGAAACACCATATATTTT.

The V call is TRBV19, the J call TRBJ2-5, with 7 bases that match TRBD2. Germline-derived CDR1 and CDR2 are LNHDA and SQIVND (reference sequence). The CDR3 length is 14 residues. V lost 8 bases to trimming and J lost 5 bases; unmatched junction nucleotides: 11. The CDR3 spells CASSGLGARETQYF. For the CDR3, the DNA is TGTGCCAGTTCCGGACTAGGGGCCAGGGAGACCCAGTACTTC.